These 27 T cell receptor beta chains originate from one sample sequenced in a study of early T cells in non-severe SARS-CoV-2 infection. TCRdb re-analysed the 5' RACE reads in MiXCR, keeping a single row per CDR3 protein. Of tens of thousands of distinct CDR3 sequences in the sample, 4.4% were seen once. Sequencing was carried out using whole blood. The receptors were gathered from an adult who was a healthcare worker with PCR-confirmed SARS-CoV-2 infection or an uninfected control (not recorded which).

This clonotype was found many times. The chain joins TRBV4-3 to TRBJ2-5; TRBD2 matches at 7 bases. Unmatched junction bases numbered 3, after V lost 4 bases and J lost 4 bases. Germline CDR1 and CDR2: LGHNA and YSLEER. The CDR3 sequence is 13 residues long. CDR3 DNA sequence: TGCGCCAGCAGCCGGGTAGCGGGAGAGACCCAGTACTTC. It yields the protein CASSRVAGETQYF.

In this sample, this clonotype turned up many times. The gene calls are TRBV5-1 and TRBJ2-1, with a weak D call TRBD2 (6 bases). This CDR3 region has 14 residues. Germline CDR1 reads SGHRS; CDR2 reads YFSETQ. The V and J ends lost 0 bases and 9 bases respectively, with 13 bases between them. The CDR3 spells CASSLVEGGIEQFF. DNA for the CDR3: TGCGCCAGCAGCTTGGTGGAGGGCGGGATTGAGCAGTTCTTC.

This clonotype was recorded at least ten times. The chain combines TRBV7-9 with TRBJ2-3, with D maybe TRBD1 (6 bases). With 2 bases removed from V and 0 bases from J, the gap between germline ends came to 9 bases. The germline V gene encodes CDR1 SEHNR and CDR2 FQNEAQ (reference sequence). The CDR3 loop spans 15 amino acids. This CDR3 is CASSLTRGSTDTQYF. The CDR3 region has the DNA TGTGCCAGCAGCTTAACCAGGGGAAGCACAGATACGCAGTATTTT.

This clonotype was counted at least ten times. This chain links TRBV12-3 or TRBV12-4 with TRBJ2-7; 11 bases align to TRBD2. The CDR3 length is 13 residues. J was trimmed by 4 bases and V by 7 bases; bases with no gene match: 3. In DNA, the CDR3 is TGTGCCAGCACGACTAGCGGGGCTTACGAGCAGTACTTC. It is translated as CASTTSGAYEQYF.

This clonotype was observed at least ten times. V and J are TRBV11-1 and TRBJ2-7, with D possibly being TRBD2 (5 bases). The V end was cut by 0 bases, the J end by 0 bases, with 6 bases between. The germline V gene encodes CDR1 SGHAT and CDR2 FQDESV (reference sequence). This CDR3 spans 14 amino acids. The CDR3 DNA reads as TGTGCCAGCAGCTTAGCAGGGAGCTCCTACGAGCAGTACGTC. Amino acids: CASSLAGSSYEQYV.

This clonotype was detected ten times or more. The CDR3 spells CASGEWYEQYF. The CDR3, as DNA: TGTGCCAGCGGTGAGTGGTACGAGCAGTACTTC. The chain employs TRBV6-2 or TRBV6-3 and TRBJ2-7, with D uncertain. This CDR3 contains 11 residues. Germline lookup yields CDR1 MNHEY and CDR2 SVGEGT. Trimming shortened V by 8 bases and J by 4 bases, and 9 bases separated the two germline ends.

The table lists this clonotype with many counts. The gene calls are TRBV14 and TRBJ1-2; D is ambiguous. With 0 bases removed from V and 4 bases from J, the gap between germline ends came to 12 bases. CDR1 SGHDN and CDR2 FVKESK come from the germline V gene. CDR3 length equals 15 residues. For the CDR3, the DNA is TGTGCCAGCAGCCAAGATCTTGGAGGATCCTATGGCTACACCTTC. It specifies CASSQDLGGSYGYTF.

The sample holds many counts of this clonotype. V usage is TRBV6-5 and J usage is TRBJ1-5; possible D gene TRBD1, 5 bases. Germline V lookup: CDR1 MNHEY, CDR2 SVGAGI. Between the trimmed V and J ends, which lost 6 bases and 1 base, there was a span of 13 bases. The CDR3 covers 15 residues. CDR3 loop: CASSPRQSSNQPQHF. The DNA for the CDR3 is TGTGCCAGCAGCCCCCGACAGAGCAGCAATCAGCCCCAGCATTTT.

This clonotype was seen at least ten times. CDR3 DNA sequence: TGTGCCAGCAGCCCCGGGACACTTCATCAGCCCCAGCATTTT. It specifies CASSPGTLHQPQHF. The rearrangement joins TRBV5-8 to TRBJ1-5, with TRBD1 as a possible D gene (6 bases). V lost 4 bases, J lost 5 bases, and 13 bases lay in between. This CDR3 has 14 amino acids. Per the germline V gene, CDR1 is SGHTS and CDR2 is YDEGEE.

This clonotype was counted at least ten times. The chain carries TRBV29-1 and TRBJ2-7; possibly TRBD2 for D (6 bases). The CDR3 extends over 12 amino acids. The germline CDR1 and CDR2 sequences are SQVTM and ANQGSEA. The V gene lost 4 bases and the J gene lost 6 bases, with 13 bases spanning the gap. Written as DNA, the CDR3 is TGCAGCGTTGGCGCCCCCGGGGGCGAGCAGTACGTC. It codes for CSVGAPGGEQYV.

This clonotype was detected many times. For the CDR3, the DNA is TGCGCCAGCAGCTTGGTGGGTCGAAATGAGCAGTTCTTC. This codes for CASSLVGRNEQFF. The chain joins TRBV5-1 to TRBJ2-1; the D is unclear. Per germline, CDR1 SGHRS and CDR2 YFSETQ. V lost 0 bases and J lost 7, with 8 bases in between. This CDR3 region has 13 residues.

J is TRBJ2-2 and V is TRBV7-2, with TRBD1 as a possible D gene (6 bases). The V end lost 3 bases, the J end lost 0 bases, and 8 bases lay between the germline ends. The CDR3 consists of 15 residues. Germline V gene lookup returns CDR1 SGHTA and CDR2 FQGNSA. CDR3 loop: CASSLDSSNTGELFF. The DNA for the CDR3 is TGTGCCAGCAGCTTGGACAGCTCGAACACCGGGGAGCTGTTTTTT.

This clonotype was detected ten times or more. The chain is built from TRBV29-1 and TRBJ2-1; the match to TRBD2 covers 9 bases. Germline trimming cut 6 bases from V and 9 bases from J; bases unmatched to any gene: 9. Per germline, CDR1 SQVTM and CDR2 ANQGSEA. The length of the CDR3 is 13 residues. The CDR3 here is CSVAGGSRIEQFF. CDR3 coding DNA: TGCAGCGTAGCGGGAGGATCTCGCATTGAGCAGTTCTTC.

This clonotype occurred many times. The CDR3 sequence is CASSQQVRGYTF. DNA for the CDR3: TGTGCCAGCAGTCAACAGGTCCGCGGCTACACCTTC. The chain has TRBV6-6 and TRBJ1-2; TRBD1 is a possible D gene (5 bases). V was clipped by 5 bases and J by 8 bases, with 12 bases between them. The CDR3 loop spans 12 amino acids. Germline V gene data show CDR1 as MNHNY and CDR2 as SVGAGI (reference sequence).

The chain carries TRBV4-2 and TRBJ2-7, with no clear D. Per germline, CDR1 LGHNA and CDR2 YNFKEQ. The V end was cut by 0 bases, the J end by 3 bases, with 12 bases between. This CDR3 region has 15 residues. The CDR3 nucleotides read TGTGCCAGCAGCCAAGAGCAACAGTCTAACTACGAGCAGTACTTC. Translated: CASSQEQQSNYEQYF.

This clonotype was detected ten times or more. The chain links TRBV20-1 to TRBJ2-7; TRBD1 is a possible D gene (6 bases). This CDR3 comprises 15 residues. Deletions cut 3 bases from V and 6 bases from J, with 21 bases between. Germline V gene data show CDR1 as DFQATT and CDR2 as SNEGSKA (reference sequence). The CDR3 spells CSASRLGDTESEQYF. DNA of the CDR3: TGCAGTGCTAGTCGTTTAGGGGACACGGAGTCCGAGCAGTACTTC.

This clonotype has ten or more counts. CDR3 sequence reads: CASSLGLAYEQYF. CDR3 DNA sequence: TGTGCCAGCAGCCTAGGACTAGCCTACGAGCAGTACTTC. This chain joins TRBV2 and TRBJ2-7, with 7 nucleotides matching TRBD2. The length of the CDR3 is 13 residues. V dropped 6 bases and J dropped 2; count of bases not matched to a gene: 4. Germline lookup yields CDR1 SNHLY and CDR2 FYNNEI.

This chain connects TRBV7-9 to TRBJ2-7, with D uncertain. V lost 3 bases and J lost 0, with 6 bases in between. The V gene's germline CDR1 is SEHNR and CDR2 FQNEAQ (reference sequence). The CDR3 is made up of 13 amino acids. The CDR3 here is CASSFLNSYEQYV. The DNA for the CDR3 is TGTGCCAGCAGCTTCCTAAACTCCTACGAGCAGTACGTC.

This clonotype was recorded at least ten times. The rearrangement uses TRBV7-2 and TRBJ2-1; D ambiguous. Germline V gene lookup returns CDR1 SGHTA and CDR2 FQGNSA. This CDR3 has 13 residues. V lost 5 bases and J lost 2, with 7 bases in between. CDR3 DNA: TGTGCCAGCAGCAAGGGAACCTACAATGAGCAGTTCTTC. This sequence encodes CASSKGTYNEQFF.

This clonotype was observed many times. The V call is TRBV28, the J call TRBJ2-7; 11 bases line up with TRBD2. Germline assignment: CDR1 MDHEN and CDR2 SYDVKM. This CDR3 spans 16 amino acids. V shed 4 bases and J 0 bases; nucleotides not matched to a gene: 5. The CDR3 bases are TGTGCCAGCAGTTCTAGCGGGAGGCTCAGCTCCTACGAGCAGTACTTC. Amino acid sequence: CASSSSGRLSSYEQYF.

This sequence joins TRBV5-5 and TRBJ2-2, with TRBD2 as a possible D gene (6 bases). This CDR3 spans 16 amino acids. Per germline, CDR1 SGHKS and CDR2 YYEKEE (reference sequence). The V gene lost 0 bases and the J gene lost 2 bases, with 11 bases spanning the gap. The CDR3: CASSLVDGRNTGELFF. The CDR3 DNA reads as TGTGCCAGCAGCTTGGTGGACGGGAGAAACACCGGGGAGCTGTTTTTT.

In this sample, this clonotype turned up many times. V usage is TRBV27 and J usage is TRBJ2-3, with 8 nucleotides matching TRBD2. V was pared by 7 bases and J by 2 bases, with 5 bases of the junction left unmatched. Germline loops: CDR1 MNHEY, CDR2 SMNVEV (reference sequence). The CDR3 totals 14 residues. CDR3 residues: CASMVAGLTDTQYF. The CDR3 DNA is TGTGCCAGCATGGTAGCGGGACTCACAGATACGCAGTATTTT.

This clonotype was picked up many times. The chain employs TRBV10-3 and TRBJ2-1, with 9 positions matching TRBD1. CDR3 size: 14 residues. Germline CDR1 ENHRY, CDR2 SYGVKD. Trimming cost V 4 bases and J 3 bases; bases outside gene matches: 1. CDR3 DNA sequence: TGTGCCATCAGTGGGGGACAGGGCTACAATGAGCAGTTCTTC. Its protein product is CAISGGQGYNEQFF.

There are a few counts of this clonotype. The gene calls are TRBV4-1 and TRBJ2-4; TRBD2 matches 9 bases. Losses at the gene ends were 1 base for V and 1 base for J; bases not matched to a gene: 2. The CDR3 is 16 amino acids. Germline V gene sequence: CDR1 MGHRA, CDR2 YSYEKL. DNA for the CDR3: TGCGCCAGCAGCCAAGGGCGGGAGGGGGCCAAAAACATTCAGTACTTC. This translates into CASSQGREGAKNIQYF.

In this sample, this clonotype turned up many times. The J gene is TRBJ2-5, the V gene TRBV3-1; 8 bases map to TRBD1. The junction had 7 bases not matched to a gene; V was cut back by 6 bases and J by 1 base. The length of the CDR3 is 15 residues. CDR1 and CDR2 from the germline V gene are LGHDT and YNNKEL (reference sequence). The CDR3 protein is CASRPGTGAQETQYF. The CDR3 region has the DNA TGTGCCAGCAGGCCCGGGACAGGAGCCCAAGAGACCCAGTACTTC.

This clonotype was recorded a few times. The chain couples TRBV24-1 to TRBJ2-2, with a weak D call TRBD2 (5 bases). The CDR3 runs 15 residues. CDR1 is KGHDR and CDR2 is SFDVKD in the germline V gene. V lost 4 bases and J lost 3, with 11 bases in between. This CDR3 reads CATSESTRDTGELFF. As DNA, the CDR3 is TGTGCCACCAGTGAGTCCACGCGGGACACCGGGGAGCTGTTTTTT.

This clonotype has ten or more counts. The V gene is TRBV6-4, the J gene TRBJ2-2, with a tentative D call TRBD1 (6 bases). V dropped 0 bases and J dropped 1 base, with 9 bases sitting between them. This CDR3 comprises 16 residues. CDR1 is MRHNA and CDR2 is SNTAGT in the germline V gene. CDR3 amino acids: CASSDSATGNTGELFF. In nucleotides, the CDR3 is TGTGCCAGCAGTGACTCCGCGACAGGGAACACCGGGGAGCTGTTTTTT.